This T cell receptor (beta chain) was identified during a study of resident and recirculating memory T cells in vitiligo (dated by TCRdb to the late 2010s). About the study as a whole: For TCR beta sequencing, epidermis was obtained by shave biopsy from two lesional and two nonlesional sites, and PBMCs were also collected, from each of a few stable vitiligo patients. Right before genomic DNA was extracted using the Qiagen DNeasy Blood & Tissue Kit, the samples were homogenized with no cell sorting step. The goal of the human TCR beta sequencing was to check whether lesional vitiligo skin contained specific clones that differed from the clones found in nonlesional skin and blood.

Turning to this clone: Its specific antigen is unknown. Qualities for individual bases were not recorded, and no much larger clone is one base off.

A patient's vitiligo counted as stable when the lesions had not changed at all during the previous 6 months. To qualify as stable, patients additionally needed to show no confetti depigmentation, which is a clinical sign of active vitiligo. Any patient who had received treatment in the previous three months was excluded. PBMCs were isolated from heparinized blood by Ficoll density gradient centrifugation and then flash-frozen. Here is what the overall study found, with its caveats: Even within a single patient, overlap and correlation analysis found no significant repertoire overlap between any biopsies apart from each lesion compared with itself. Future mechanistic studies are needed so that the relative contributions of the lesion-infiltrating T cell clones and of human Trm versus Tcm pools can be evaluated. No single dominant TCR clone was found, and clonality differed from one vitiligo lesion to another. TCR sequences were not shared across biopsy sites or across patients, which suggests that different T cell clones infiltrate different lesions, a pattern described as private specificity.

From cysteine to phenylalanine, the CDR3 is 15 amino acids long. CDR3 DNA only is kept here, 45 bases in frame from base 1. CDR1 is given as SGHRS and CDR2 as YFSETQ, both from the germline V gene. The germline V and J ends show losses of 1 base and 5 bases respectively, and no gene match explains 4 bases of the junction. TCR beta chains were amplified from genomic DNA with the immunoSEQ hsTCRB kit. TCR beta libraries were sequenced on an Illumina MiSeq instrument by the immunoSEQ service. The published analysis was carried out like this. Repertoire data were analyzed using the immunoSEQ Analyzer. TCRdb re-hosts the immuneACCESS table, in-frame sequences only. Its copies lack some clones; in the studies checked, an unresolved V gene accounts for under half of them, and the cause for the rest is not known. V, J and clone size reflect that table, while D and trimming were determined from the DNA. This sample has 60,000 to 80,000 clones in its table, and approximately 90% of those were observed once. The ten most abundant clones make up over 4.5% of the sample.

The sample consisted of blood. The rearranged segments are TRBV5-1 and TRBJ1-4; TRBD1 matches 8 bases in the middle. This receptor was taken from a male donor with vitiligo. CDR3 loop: CASSLPGTGNEKLFF. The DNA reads TGCGCCAGCAGCTTGCCCGGGACAGGAAATGAAAAACTGTTTTTT. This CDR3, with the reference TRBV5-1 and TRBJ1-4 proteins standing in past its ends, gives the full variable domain KAGVTQTPRYLIKTRGQQVTLSCSPISGHRSVSWYQQTPGQGLQFLFEYFSETQRNKGNFPGRFSGRQFSNSRSEMNVSTLELGDSALYLCASSLPGTGNEKLFFGSGTQLSVL.